This T cell receptor (beta chain) was recorded in a study of blood T cell repertoires in COVID-19. Whole-study context: Acute and convalescent COVID-19 specimens originated in the United States, Italy and Spain. The analysed material was cDNA or gDNA that came from T cells, B-cell-depleted T cells, or PBMCs.

V dropped 6 bases and J dropped 5; count of bases not matched to a gene: 8. Germline lookup yields CDR1 MNHEY and CDR2 SVGAGI. The CDR3 loop spans 15 amino acids. Per the original methods: The assay estimated nucleated cells by amplifying reference gene primers. Clones were sequenced by immunoSEQ multiplex PCR, and TCRdb holds only the in-frame ones, with some missing. The V and J calls and the clone size are those of that table, but D and trimming were determined from the DNA. Altogether around 260,000 clones are present, less than 90% being singletons, with the ten largest covering around 4%. The chain uses TRBV6-5 and TRBJ2-7; TRBD2 matches 12 bases. The receptor was isolated from a man in his 60s with acute or convalescent COVID-19. The sequenced sample consisted of peripheral blood. The CDR3 DNA reads as TGTGCCAGCAGCCTCACTAGCGGGGGGTGGCACGAGCAGTACTTC. Residues: CASSLTSGGWHEQYF.